This record concerns one T cell receptor beta chain sequence. The V gene's germline CDR1 is MGHDK and CDR2 SYGVNS. The V gene lost 1 base and the J gene lost 1 base, with 7 bases spanning the gap. The CDR3 consists of 14 residues. These data come from a study of blood T cell repertoires in COVID-19. The method was immunoSEQ multiplex PCR; TCRdb's version includes in-frame clones alone and lacks a portion of them. The repertoire includes approximately 300,000 clones, 70% to 90% of them detected once, and approximately 4.2% sits in the top ten. This receptor was identified in a woman aged 30 to 39 who had recovered from COVID-19. Sequenced input: PBMCs or T cells enriched from blood (not recorded which). J is TRBJ1-2 and V is TRBV25-1; D not certain. The CDR3 is CASSESRSNYGYTF. In DNA, the CDR3 is TGTGCCAGCAGTGAATCGAGGAGTAACTATGGCTACACCTTC.